Reported below is one T cell receptor (beta chain). RNA transcripts were the template for amplifying TCR beta CDR3 regions. The primer set for the first-round RT-PCR of the TCR CDR3 was HTBI. TCRdb passed the multiplex PCR reads through MiXCR, listing each CDR3 protein once. The profile covers 350,000 to 400,000 distinct CDR3 sequences, with approximately 19% appearing a single time and 3% to 4% taken by the ten largest. This entry is derived from a study of T cells in Graves' hyperthyroidism and ophthalmopathy. The CDR3 extends over 17 amino acids. With 0 bases clipped from V and 2 bases from J, the junction kept 9 bases outside the gene matches. Per the germline V gene, CDR1 is SGHRS and CDR2 is YFSETQ.

The clonotype comes from a woman younger than 35 with Graves' hyperthyroidism. The sample taken for sequencing was blood. The chain links TRBV5-1 to TRBJ1-2, with TRBD1 identical over 8 bases. DNA for the CDR3: TGCGCCAGCAGCTTGGCAGGGGGCGGGGAGTGGAACTATGGCTACACCTTC. Protein: CASSLAGGGEWNYGYTF.